This T cell receptor beta chain came from a study of shared clonotypes between healthy human individuals. Study as a whole: Aged between 18 and 49, the donors were a couple of women and three men. The plates for each donor numbered three CD4 naive, three CD4 memory, two CD8 naive and one CD8 memory.

An assay was performed, and its level was deep. Across several immunoSEQ plates, the genomic DNA of each subset was split evenly. Some clones are missing from TCRdb's copy, which holds only in-frame ones; the method was immunoSEQ multiplex PCR. The sample carries roughly 720,000 clones, roughly 87% recorded once. The CDR3 length is 17 residues. Germline V gives CDR1 SEHNR, CDR2 FQNEAQ (reference sequence). After removal of 4 bases from V and 6 bases from J, the junction contained 13 bases not matched to a gene. The chain uses TRBV7-9 and TRBJ2-7, with 12 bases fitting TRBD2. The sequence came from a man between 18 and 35 years old in good health. Some clones in this sample may be carry-over from other donors' samples. The sequencing input was memory CD8+ T cells from PBMCs. Subset given: CD45RO+ cells pooled with CCR7-negative TemRA cells. The CDR3 coding sequence is TGTGCCAGCAGCTCTGGTCTAGCGGGAGGGGTTTCCCGCGAGCAGTACTTC. Translation gives CASSSGLAGGVSREQYF.